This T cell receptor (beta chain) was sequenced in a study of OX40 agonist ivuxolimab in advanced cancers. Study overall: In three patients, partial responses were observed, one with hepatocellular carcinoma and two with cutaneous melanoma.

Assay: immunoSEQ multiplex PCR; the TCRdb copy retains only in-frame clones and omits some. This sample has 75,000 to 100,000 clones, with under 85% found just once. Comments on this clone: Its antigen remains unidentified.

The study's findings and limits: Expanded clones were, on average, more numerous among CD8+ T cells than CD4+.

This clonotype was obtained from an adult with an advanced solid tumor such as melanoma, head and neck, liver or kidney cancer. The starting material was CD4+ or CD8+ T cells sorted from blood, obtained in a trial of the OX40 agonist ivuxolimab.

CDR3 sequence: CATSVNRGLYEQYF. The CDR3 DNA is TGTGCCACCAGCGTAAACAGGGGGCTTTACGAGCAGTACTTC. The chain joins TRBV15 to TRBJ2-5, with 9 bases identical to TRBD1. The DNA matches TRBJ2-7 better at its end, which makes the J call doubtful. The CDR3 spans 14 residues. Germline values: CDR1 LNHNV, CDR2 YYDKDF (reference sequence).